The text below deals with one T cell receptor (beta chain). Looked up from germline, CDR1 is LGHDT and CDR2 is YNNKEL (reference sequence). V lost 5 bases and J lost 4; bases outside the gene matches: 13. The CDR3 runs 17 residues. This sample was taken from a study of blood T cell repertoires in COVID-19. Study-level background: Sources were T cells, B-cell-depleted T cells, or PBMCs; the material itself was cDNA or gDNA.

This table comes from immunoSEQ multiplex PCR, and its TCRdb copy is limited to in-frame clones, with some not included. The table includes 200,000 to 300,000 clones, about 90% detected once. The clonotype originates from a woman aged 45-65 years with acute or convalescent COVID-19. V usage is TRBV3-1 (or the pseudogene TRBV3-2) and J usage is TRBJ2-1; 8 nucleotides line up with TRBD1. Sample: peripheral blood. The CDR3 here is CASSDTHTGGQYNEQFF. Written as DNA, the CDR3 is TGTGCCAGCAGCGACACACACACAGGGGGTCAGTACAATGAGCAGTTCTTC.